What follows are 5 T cell receptor beta chains derived from one specimen sequenced in a study of blood T cells in healthy people across ages (dated by TCRdb to the mid-2010s). The library was made by 5' RACE. A second PCR of about 6 to 11 cycles was run with a J-beta primer mix and a sample-barcoded 5' primer. The raw public data were reprocessed by TCRdb itself: fastp quality trimming at Q25, MiXCR clonotype calling, in-frame beta chains only. CDR3 protein sequences are deduplicated, and each keeps its most common genes and DNA. In all, the sample holds around 1,800,000 distinct CDR3 sequences, and approximately 39% of those were seen once. In total, the top ten clones hold about 21% of the sample. The specimen was blood. These receptors were obtained from a human donor in good health.

This clonotype appeared a few times. The chain joins TRBV5-1 to TRBJ2-7; D ambiguous. Deletions cut 4 bases from V and 3 bases from J, with 14 bases between. Looked up from germline, CDR1 is SGHRS and CDR2 is YFSETQ. CDR3 length: 14 amino acids. The CDR3 loop reads CASSLDLSNYEQYF. CDR3 in DNA: TGCGCCAGCAGCCTGGATCTATCAAACTACGAGCAGTACTTC.

This clonotype was detected ten times or more. V usage is TRBV29-1 and J usage is TRBJ2-5; D is ambiguous. The CDR3 consists of 10 residues. Trimming took off 0 bases at V and 4 bases at J, with 0 bases between the two ends. Germline V gene lookup returns CDR1 SQVTM and CDR2 ANQGSEA. The CDR3 DNA is TGCAGCGTTGAAGAAGAGACCCAGTACTTC. This codes for CSVEEETQYF.

This clonotype occurred a few times. This chain links TRBV29-1 with TRBJ2-1, with a possible D match to TRBD2 (5 bases). The germline V and J ends were trimmed by 4 bases and 12 bases, with 16 bases remaining between them. The CDR3 runs 12 residues. CDR1 and CDR2 (germline): SQVTM, ANQGSEA. The CDR3 DNA sequence: TGCAGCGTTGCGACTACCTTATCAGGGCAGTTCTTC. Protein sequence: CSVATTLSGQFF.

The rearrangement uses TRBV11-2 and TRBJ2-3; D is undetermined. Germline CDR1 SGHAT, CDR2 FQNNGV. The CDR3 is 16 residues long. The ends were cut back, 5 bases at V and 2 bases at J, with 17 bases in the middle. In nucleotides, the CDR3 is TGTGCCAGCAGCAAATCGCTTATAAGGCACACAGATACGCAGTATTTT. As protein: CASSKSLIRHTDTQYF. The complete variable domain, with remaining parts taken from reference TRBV11-2 and TRBJ2-3, reads EAGVAQSPRYKIIEKRQSVAFWCNPISGHATLYWYQQILGQGPKLLIQFQNNGVVDDSQLPKDRFSAERLKGVDSTLKIQPAKLEDSAVYLCASSKSLIRHTDTQYFGPGTRLTVL.

This clonotype was counted between two and nine times. The chain carries TRBV5-5 and TRBJ1-2; no clear D. The CDR3 contains 14 residues. V lost 4 bases and J 3 bases, leaving 13 bases between the germline ends. CDR1 is SGHKS, CDR2 YYEKEE, per germline (reference sequence). The DNA of the CDR3 is TGTGCCAGCAGCCCCCGGGAAGCTTACTATGGCTACACCTTC. Residues: CASSPREAYYGYTF.